The present T cell receptor (beta chain) was sequenced within a study of T cells after yellow fever vaccination. Findings and caveats of the study: From the bulk population, abundant clonotypes could contaminate and appear within FACS-sorted repertoires. Subsequent to the booster, the majority of primary-vaccination clones reappeared (around 96% CD4, 88% CD8).

This clonotype was seen repeatedly, ten times or more. The antigen remains unidentified. Conversion of TCR transcripts into cDNA relied on 5'RACE template switching, which added a universal primer site and UMIs. TCRdb fed the 5' RACE reads into MiXCR, producing one record per CDR3 protein. This sample has some 320,000 distinct CDR3 sequences, with roughly 4.3% found just once. V lost 4 bases and J 4 bases, leaving 14 bases between the germline ends. This CDR3 is 15 amino acids long. Germline V gene lookup returns CDR1 MNHEY and CDR2 SMNVEV (reference sequence). This clonotype was obtained from a man between 18 and 35 years old who received the YFV17D yellow fever vaccine. This sequence joins TRBV27 and TRBJ2-4; D possibly corresponds to TRBD2 (6 bases). The input for sequencing was PBMCs, taken 5 days after the yellow fever booster vaccination. The CDR3 DNA reads as TGTGCCAGCAGTTCGGGGGAACAGGCGAAAAACATTCAGTACTTC. As protein: CASSSGEQAKNIQYF.